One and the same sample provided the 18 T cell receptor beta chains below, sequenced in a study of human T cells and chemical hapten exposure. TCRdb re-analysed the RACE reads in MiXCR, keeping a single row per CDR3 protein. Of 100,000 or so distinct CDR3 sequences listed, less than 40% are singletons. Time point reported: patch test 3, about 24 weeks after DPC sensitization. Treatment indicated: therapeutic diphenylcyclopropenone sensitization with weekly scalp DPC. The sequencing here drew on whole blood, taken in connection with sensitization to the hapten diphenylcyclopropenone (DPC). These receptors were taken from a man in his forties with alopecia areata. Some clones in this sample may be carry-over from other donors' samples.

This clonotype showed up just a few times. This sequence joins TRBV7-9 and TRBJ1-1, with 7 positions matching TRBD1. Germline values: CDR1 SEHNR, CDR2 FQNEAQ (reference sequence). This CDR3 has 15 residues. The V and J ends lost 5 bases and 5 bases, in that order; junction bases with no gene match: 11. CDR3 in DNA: TGTGCCAGCAGCCCCAACGTGCAGGGGGTAACTGAAGCTTTCTTT. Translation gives CASSPNVQGVTEAFF. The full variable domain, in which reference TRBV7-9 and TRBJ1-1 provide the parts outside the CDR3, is DTGVSQNPRHKITKRGQNVTFRCDPISEHNRLYWYRQTLGQGPEFLTYFQNEAQLEKSRLLSDRFSAERPKGSFSTLEIQRTEQGDSAMYLCASSPNVQGVTEAFFGQGTRLTVV.

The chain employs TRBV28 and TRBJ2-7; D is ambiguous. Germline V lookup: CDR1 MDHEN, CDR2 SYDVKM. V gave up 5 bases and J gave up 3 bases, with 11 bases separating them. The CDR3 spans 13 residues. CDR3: CASSPTRFYEQYF. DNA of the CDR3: TGTGCCAGCAGTCCCACAAGGTTCTACGAGCAGTACTTC.

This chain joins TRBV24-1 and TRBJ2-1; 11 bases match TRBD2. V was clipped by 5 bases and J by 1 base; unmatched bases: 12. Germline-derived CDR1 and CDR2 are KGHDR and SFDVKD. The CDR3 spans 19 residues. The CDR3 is CATSVQTSGKPGSYNEQFF. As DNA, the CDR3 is TGTGCCACCAGTGTTCAGACTAGCGGGAAACCAGGGTCCTACAATGAGCAGTTCTTC.

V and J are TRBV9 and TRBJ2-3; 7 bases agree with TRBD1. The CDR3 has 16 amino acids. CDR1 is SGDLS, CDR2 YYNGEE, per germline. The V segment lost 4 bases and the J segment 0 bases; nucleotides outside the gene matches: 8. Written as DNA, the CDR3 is TGTGCCAGCAGCTCGACCGACAGGGCTAGCACAGATACGCAGTATTTT. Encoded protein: CASSSTDRASTDTQYF.

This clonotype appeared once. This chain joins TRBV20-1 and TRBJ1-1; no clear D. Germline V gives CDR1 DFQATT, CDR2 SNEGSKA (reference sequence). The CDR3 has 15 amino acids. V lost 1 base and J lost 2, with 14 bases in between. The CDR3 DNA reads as TGCAGTGCTAGAGTTCCGGACGGAGCCAACACTGAAGCTTTCTTT. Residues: CSARVPDGANTEAFF.

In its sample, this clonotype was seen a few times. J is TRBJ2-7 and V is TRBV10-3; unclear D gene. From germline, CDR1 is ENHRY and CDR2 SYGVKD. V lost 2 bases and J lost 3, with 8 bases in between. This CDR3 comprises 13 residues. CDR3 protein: CAISERNHYEQYV. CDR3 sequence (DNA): TGTGCCATCAGTGAGAGGAACCACTACGAGCAGTACGTC.

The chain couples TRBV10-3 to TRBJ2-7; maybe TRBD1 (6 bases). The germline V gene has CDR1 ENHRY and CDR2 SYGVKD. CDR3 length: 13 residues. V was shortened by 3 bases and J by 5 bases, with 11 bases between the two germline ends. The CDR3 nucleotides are TGTGCCATCAGTGACAGGGGAGATAACGAGCAGTACTTC. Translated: CAISDRGDNEQYF.

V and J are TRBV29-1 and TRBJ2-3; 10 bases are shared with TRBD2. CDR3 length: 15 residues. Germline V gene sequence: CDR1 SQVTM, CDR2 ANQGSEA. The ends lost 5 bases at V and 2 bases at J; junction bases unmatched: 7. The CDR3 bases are TGCAGCGTTCGAATGACTAGCGGGCCCACAGATACGCAGTATTTT. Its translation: CSVRMTSGPTDTQYF.

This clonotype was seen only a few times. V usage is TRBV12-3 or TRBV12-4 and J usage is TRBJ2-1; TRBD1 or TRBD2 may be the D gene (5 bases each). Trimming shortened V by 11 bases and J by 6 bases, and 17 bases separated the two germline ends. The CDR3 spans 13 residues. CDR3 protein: CAGSLGAANEQFF. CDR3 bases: TGTGCCGGTAGCCTCGGGGCCGCCAATGAGCAGTTCTTC.

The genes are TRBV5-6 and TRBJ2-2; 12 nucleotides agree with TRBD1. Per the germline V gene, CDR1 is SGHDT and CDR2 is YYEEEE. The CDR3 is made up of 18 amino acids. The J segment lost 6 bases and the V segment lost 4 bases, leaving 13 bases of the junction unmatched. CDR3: CASSVTGQGAGKAGELFF. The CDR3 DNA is TGTGCCAGCAGCGTGACGGGACAGGGGGCAGGAAAGGCCGGGGAGCTGTTTTTT.

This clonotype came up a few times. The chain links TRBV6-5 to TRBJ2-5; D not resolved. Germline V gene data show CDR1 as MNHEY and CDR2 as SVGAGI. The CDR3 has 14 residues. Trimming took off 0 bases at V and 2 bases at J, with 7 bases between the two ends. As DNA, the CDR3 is TGTGCCAGCAGTTACTCGGAGATGCAAGAGACCCAGTACTTC. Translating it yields CASSYSEMQETQYF.

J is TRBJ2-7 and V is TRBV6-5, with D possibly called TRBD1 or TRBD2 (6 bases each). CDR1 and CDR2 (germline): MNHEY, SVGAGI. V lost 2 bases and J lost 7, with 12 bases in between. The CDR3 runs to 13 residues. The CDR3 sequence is CASSYGRGLEQYF. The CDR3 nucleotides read TGTGCCAGCAGTTACGGCAGGGGACTTGAGCAGTACTTC.

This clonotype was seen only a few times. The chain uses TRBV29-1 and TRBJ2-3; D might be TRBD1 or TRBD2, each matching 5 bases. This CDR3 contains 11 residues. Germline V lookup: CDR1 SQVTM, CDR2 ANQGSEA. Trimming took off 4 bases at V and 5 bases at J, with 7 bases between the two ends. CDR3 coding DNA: TGCAGCGTTGGGGGGTTAGATACGCAGTATTTT. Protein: CSVGGLDTQYF.

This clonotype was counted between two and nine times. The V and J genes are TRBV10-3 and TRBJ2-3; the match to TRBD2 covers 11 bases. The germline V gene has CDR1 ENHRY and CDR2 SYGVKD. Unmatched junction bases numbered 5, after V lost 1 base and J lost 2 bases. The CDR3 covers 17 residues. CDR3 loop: CAISELGLAASTDTQYF. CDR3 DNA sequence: TGTGCCATCAGTGAGTTGGGACTAGCGGCGTCCACAGATACGCAGTATTTT.

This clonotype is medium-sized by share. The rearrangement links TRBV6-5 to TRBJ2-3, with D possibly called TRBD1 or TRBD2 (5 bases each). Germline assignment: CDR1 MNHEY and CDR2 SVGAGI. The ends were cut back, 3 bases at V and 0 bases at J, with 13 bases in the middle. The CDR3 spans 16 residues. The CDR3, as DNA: TGTGCCAGCAGTTATGGGGACGGTTCTAGCACAGATACGCAGTATTTT. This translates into CASSYGDGSSTDTQYF.

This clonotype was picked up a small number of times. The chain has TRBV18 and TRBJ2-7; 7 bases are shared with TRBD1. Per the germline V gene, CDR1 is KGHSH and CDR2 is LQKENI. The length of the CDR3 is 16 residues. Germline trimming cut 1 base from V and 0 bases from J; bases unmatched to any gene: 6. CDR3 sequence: CASSPQGTAISYEQYF. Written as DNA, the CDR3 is TGTGCCAGCTCACCACAGGGGACAGCCATCTCCTACGAGCAGTACTTC. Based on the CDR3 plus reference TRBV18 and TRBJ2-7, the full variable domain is NAGVMQNPRHLVRRRGQEARLRCSPMKGHSHVYWYRQLPEEGLKFMVYLQKENIIDESGMPKERFSAEFPKEGPSILRIQQVVRGDSAAYFCASSPQGTAISYEQYFGPGTRLTVT.

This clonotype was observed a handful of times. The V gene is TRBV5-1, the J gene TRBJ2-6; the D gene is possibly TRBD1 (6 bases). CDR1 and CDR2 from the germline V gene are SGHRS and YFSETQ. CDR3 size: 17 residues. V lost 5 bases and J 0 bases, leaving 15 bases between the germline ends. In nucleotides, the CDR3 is TGCGCCAGCAGGGCCCTTCAACAGGGCTCTGGGGCCAACGTCCTGACTTTC. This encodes CASRALQQGSGANVLTF.

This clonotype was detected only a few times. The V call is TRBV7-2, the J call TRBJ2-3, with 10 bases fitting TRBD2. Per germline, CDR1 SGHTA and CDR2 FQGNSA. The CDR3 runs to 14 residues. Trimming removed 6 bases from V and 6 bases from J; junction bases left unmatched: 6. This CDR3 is CASSLLAGVDTQYF. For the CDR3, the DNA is TGTGCCAGCAGTCTTCTAGCGGGAGTTGATACGCAGTATTTT.